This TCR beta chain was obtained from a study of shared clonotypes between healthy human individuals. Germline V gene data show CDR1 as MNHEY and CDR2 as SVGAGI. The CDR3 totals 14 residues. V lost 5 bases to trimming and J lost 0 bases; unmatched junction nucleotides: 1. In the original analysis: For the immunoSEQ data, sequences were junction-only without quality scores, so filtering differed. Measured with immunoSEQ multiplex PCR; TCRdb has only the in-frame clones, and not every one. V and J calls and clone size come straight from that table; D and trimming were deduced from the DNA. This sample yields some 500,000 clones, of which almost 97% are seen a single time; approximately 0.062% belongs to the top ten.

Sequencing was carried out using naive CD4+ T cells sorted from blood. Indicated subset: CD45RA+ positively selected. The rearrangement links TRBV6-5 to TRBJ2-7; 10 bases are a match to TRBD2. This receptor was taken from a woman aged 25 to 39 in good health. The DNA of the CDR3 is TGTGCCAGCAGTACTAGCGGGACCTCCTACGAGCAGTACTTC. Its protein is CASSTSGTSYEQYF.